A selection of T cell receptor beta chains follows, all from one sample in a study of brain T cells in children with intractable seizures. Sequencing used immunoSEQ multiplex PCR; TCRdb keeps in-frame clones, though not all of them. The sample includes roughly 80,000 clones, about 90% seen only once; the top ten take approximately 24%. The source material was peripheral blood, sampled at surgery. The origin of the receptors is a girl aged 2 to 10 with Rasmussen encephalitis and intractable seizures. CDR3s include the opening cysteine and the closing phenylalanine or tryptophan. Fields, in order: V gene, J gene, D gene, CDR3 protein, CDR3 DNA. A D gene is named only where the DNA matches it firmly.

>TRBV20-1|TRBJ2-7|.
CSASPGTYSYEQYF
TGCAGTGCTAGTCCCGGGACTTACTCCTACGAGCAGTACTTC
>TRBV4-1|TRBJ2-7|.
CASSQDFTGTGLYEQYF
TGCGCCAGCAGCCAAGATTTTACCGGGACGGGGCTATACGAGCAGTACTTC
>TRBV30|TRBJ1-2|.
CAWSVHLGPSYGYTF
TGTGCCTGGAGTGTACATCTAGGACCGAGCTATGGCTACACCTTC
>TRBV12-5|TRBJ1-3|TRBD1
CASGLVTGGTGNTIYF
TGTGCTAGTGGTTTGGTGACAGGGGGTACTGGAAACACCATATATTTT
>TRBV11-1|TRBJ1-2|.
CASSPGQLYGYTF
TGTGCCAGCAGCCCCGGGCAGCTCTATGGCTACACCTTC
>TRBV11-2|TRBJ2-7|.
CASSLGGAGVRYEQYF
TGTGCCAGCAGCTTAGGGGGGGCAGGGGTTCGATACGAGCAGTACTTC
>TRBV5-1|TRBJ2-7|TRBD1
CASSWGQGGYEQYF
TGCGCCAGCAGCTGGGGACAGGGAGGCTACGAGCAGTACTTC
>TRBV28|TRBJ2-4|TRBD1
CASSWTGNKNIQYF
TGTGCCAGCAGTTGGACAGGGAACAAAAACATTCAGTACTTC
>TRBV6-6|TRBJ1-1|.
CASSYSNRVSAEAFF
TGTGCCAGCAGTTACTCGAACAGGGTGAGCGCTGAAGCTTTCTTT
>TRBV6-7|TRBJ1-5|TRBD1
CASSYDVDRHYTQPQHF
TGTGCCAGCAGTTACGATGTGGACAGGCACTATACGCAGCCCCAGCATTTT
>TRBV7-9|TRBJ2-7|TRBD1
CASSFTRTGSREQYF
TGTGCCAGCAGCTTTACCCGGACAGGCTCGCGCGAGCAGTACTTC